A selection of T cell receptor beta chains follows, all from one sample in a study of cytomegalovirus exposure and HLA in healthy donors. TCRdb keeps only in-frame clones here, not all; method: immunoSEQ multiplex PCR. The table lists roughly 330,000 clones, roughly 87% of them singletons, with over 1% in the top ten. The specimen sequenced was PBMCs. The origin of the receptors is a woman aged 25 to 39 in good health and CMV-seropositive. CDR3s include the opening cysteine and the closing phenylalanine or tryptophan. The order of the fields is clone size, V gene, D gene, J gene, CDR3 DNA, CDR3 protein. A D gene is named only where the DNA matches it firmly. Expanded clones get a size class; other rows say once, few or many, or leave the size out.

>-|TRBV28|TRBD2|TRBJ2-1
TGTGCCAGCAGTTTGTGGACTAGCGGCTCCAATGAGCAGTTCTTC
CASSLWTSGSNEQFF
>-|TRBV21-1|-|TRBJ2-2
TGTGCCGGCCGGGACAGCAGCACCGGGGAGCTGTTTTTT
CAGRDSSTGELFF
>-|TRBV6-5|-|TRBJ1-2
TGTGCCAGCAGTTTAGGACAGATCGGGTCTAACTATGGCTACACCTTC
CASSLGQIGSNYGYTF
>-|TRBV19|-|TRBJ2-7
TGTGCCAGTAGTACTGGGGGCTACGAGCAGTACTTC
CASSTGGYEQYF
>-|TRBV5-4|TRBD2|TRBJ2-5
TGTGCCAGCTCTCCGGGACTAGCGGGATCGGAGACCCAGTACTTC
CASSPGLAGSETQYF
>-|TRBV25-1|-|TRBJ2-5
TGTGCCAGCAGTGTCAAAGGAAAGGAGACCCAGTACTTC
CASSVKGKETQYF
>-|TRBV29-1|TRBD1|TRBJ1-2
TGCAGCGTTGATGGGACAGGGGGAACTAACTATGGCTACACCTTC
CSVDGTGGTNYGYTF
>-|TRBV28|-|TRBJ2-4
TGTGCCAGCAGTTTATCCCAGGGGGTAGGAGGGTACATTCAGTACTTC
CASSLSQGVGGYIQYF
>-|TRBV14|-|TRBJ2-7
TGTGCCAGCAGCCAAGTGGCGGGCTACGAGCAGTACTTC
CASSQVAGYEQYF
>once|TRBV6-5|-|TRBJ2-1
TGTGCCAGCAGCCGGACCTCGGCCAATGAGCAGTTCTTC
CASSRTSANEQFF
>-|TRBV7-2|TRBD2|TRBJ2-1
TGTGCCAGCAGCTCTCGGGGTAGCGGGGGGGCAACGATCAATGAGCAGTTCTTC
CASSSRGSGGATINEQFF
>-|TRBV5-1|-|TRBJ2-1
TGCGCCAGCAGCTTAGCCAGCTACAATGAGCAGTTCTTC
CASSLASYNEQFF
>few|TRBV9|-|TRBJ2-2
TGTGCCAGCAGCGTAGTTCAGGGCACCGGGGAGCTGTTTTTT
CASSVVQGTGELFF
>once|TRBV6-1|TRBD2|TRBJ2-5
TGTGCCAGCCGCCCTAGCGGGAGTCGAGAGACCCAGTACTTC
CASRPSGSRETQYF
>-|TRBV15|-|TRBJ2-7
TGTGCCACCAGCAGAGTAAGGTTTCGGGGGATTCTCCACGAGCAGTACTTC
CATSRVRFRGILHEQYF
>-|TRBV11-3|-|TRBJ1-1
TGTGCCAGCAGCTTGGGACCTCATGGAAGCGCTGAAGCTTTCTTT
CASSLGPHGSAEAFF
>few|TRBV28|TRBD1|TRBJ2-1
TGTGCCAGCAGTCCCCCCGGGACAGGCGACAATGAGCAGTTCTTC
CASSPPGTGDNEQFF
>-|TRBV2|-|TRBJ2-1
TGTGCCACCCCGGTAGGGGAGATAGATGAGCAGTTCTTC
CATPVGEIDEQFF
>-|TRBV2|TRBD2|TRBJ2-7
TGTGCCAGCAGGTTTAGCGGGAGTGGCCCCTACGAGCAGTACTTC
CASRFSGSGPYEQYF
>-|TRBV13|-|TRBJ1-1
TGTGCCAGCAGCCCTCGACAGAACACTGAAGCTTTCTTT
CASSPRQNTEAFF
>-|TRBV6-5|-|TRBJ2-1
TGTGCCAGCAGTTTCTATGGGAATGAGCAGTTCTTC
CASSFYGNEQFF
>-|TRBV27|-|TRBJ2-2
TGTGCCAGCACCCTTCGGCTACCATACACCGGGGAGCTGTTTTTT
CASTLRLPYTGELFF
>-|TRBV7-3|TRBD1|TRBJ2-7
TGTGCCAGCAGCTTAAAGGTCCATCCGGGACAGGTAAACTACGAGCAGTACTTC
CASSLKVHPGQVNYEQYF
>-|TRBV30|TRBD2|TRBJ2-1
TGTGCCTGGACCTTACTAGCGGGGGGGCCGCGTTCCTACAATGAGCAGTTCTTC
CAWTLLAGGPRSYNEQFF
>-|TRBV28|TRBD1|TRBJ1-4
TGTGCCAGCAGTCCCCCACAGGGGGCGCGTGAAAAACTGTTTTTT
CASSPPQGAREKLFF
>-|TRBV4-1|-|TRBJ1-5
TGCGCCAGCAGCCAAGGCGGGGGTGAGGAGCCCCAGCATTTT
CASSQGGGEEPQHF
>-|TRBV19|-|TRBJ1-2
TGTGCCAGTCAGCCGGATCGCTATGGCTACACCTTC
CASQPDRYGYTF
>-|TRBV7-9|-|TRBJ1-2
TGTGCCAGCAGCTTAGATCGGAGGAGGTCACATAACTATGGCTACACCTTC
CASSLDRRRSHNYGYTF
>-|TRBV6-5|TRBD1|TRBJ1-2
TGTGCCAGCAGTTTTTACAGGGGGGCCGCCTATGGCTACACCTTC
CASSFYRGAAYGYTF
>-|TRBV4-3|-|TRBJ1-2
TGCGCCAGCAGCCAAGGATTTTCGGTCTTCTATGGCTACACCTTC
CASSQGFSVFYGYTF
>-|TRBV7-9|-|TRBJ2-1
TGTGCCAGCAGCTTTGGGCCCTGGGATGAGCAGTTCTTC
CASSFGPWDEQFF
>-|TRBV5-1|-|TRBJ1-1
TGCGCCAGCAGCTCGATAGCGGTGTCGAACACTGAAGCTTTCTTT
CASSSIAVSNTEAFF
>few|TRBV5-4|-|TRBJ1-2
TGTGCCAGCAGCTTTAGACGGAACTATGGCTACACCTTC
CASSFRRNYGYTF
>-|TRBV11-2|-|TRBJ2-1
TGTGCCAGCAGCTTAGTGGAGGGGCCCTACAATGAGCAGTTCTTC
CASSLVEGPYNEQFF
>-|TRBV18|-|TRBJ1-4
TGTGCCAGCTCACCACAAGGGGGAAATGAAAAACTGTTTTTT
CASSPQGGNEKLFF
>-|TRBV6-1|-|TRBJ1-2
TGTGCCAGCAGTGAAGTGGGGGACGCCTATGGCTACACCTTC
CASSEVGDAYGYTF
>once|TRBV27|-|TRBJ1-4
TGTGCCAGCAGTTTTTTAGCAACTAATGAAAAACTGTTTTTT
CASSFLATNEKLFF
>-|TRBV30|TRBD1|TRBJ2-7
TGTGCCTGGACCCGGGCAGGGGGCGTCGGTACCTACGAGCAGTACTTC
CAWTRAGGVGTYEQYF
>-|TRBV27|-|TRBJ1-6
TGTGCCAGCAGTTTGCGGGGGATAGACGGCTCGAATAATTCACCCCTCCACTTT
CASSLRGIDGSNNSPLHF
>-|TRBV15|-|TRBJ2-7
TGTGCCACCAGCAGAGATTTTCTCTACGAGCAGTACTTC
CATSRDFLYEQYF
>-|TRBV27|TRBD1|TRBJ2-7
TGTGCCAGCAGTCCCTCCAGGGGGACCTACGAGCAGTACTTC
CASSPSRGTYEQYF
>-|TRBV7-6|-|TRBJ1-1
TGTGCCAGCAGCCCTAGGGGAGCAGAGAACACTGAAGCTTTCTTT
CASSPRGAENTEAFF
>-|TRBV7-6|-|TRBJ2-7
TGTGCCAGCAGCTTAGCGGCCGGATACGAGCAGTACTTC
CASSLAAGYEQYF
>-|TRBV6-1|TRBD1|TRBJ1-6
TGTGCCGGATCAGGGGACAGGGGGTCACCCCTCCACTTT
CAGSGDRGSPLHF